The 29 T cell receptor beta chains below were found in one sample sequenced in a study of blood T cell repertoires in COVID-19. Assay used: immunoSEQ multiplex PCR; TCRdb lists only in-frame clones, some missing. The repertoire includes more than 150,000 clones, 87% of them detected once, and roughly 0.9% sits in the top ten. The sequenced material came from peripheral blood. The receptors come from a woman aged 18-29 years who had recovered from COVID-19.

This chain joins TRBV7-8 and TRBJ1-2, with D possibly being TRBD1 (6 bases). The V and J ends lost 6 bases and 8 bases respectively, with 31 bases between them. The CDR3 runs 18 residues. Germline CDR1 SGHVS, CDR2 FQNEAQ. The CDR3 DNA is TGTGCCAGCAGAAAAACCGGGACAAACCTACCAACTGTCTCGGGCTACACCTTC. Amino acid sequence: CASRKTGTNLPTVSGYTF.

The rearrangement joins TRBV19 to TRBJ1-2; D not certain. With 4 bases removed from V and 3 bases from J, the gap between germline ends came to 15 bases. The germline V gene encodes CDR1 LNHDA and CDR2 SQIVND (reference sequence). The CDR3 spans 15 residues. CDR3 bases: TGTGCCAGTAGTACAAGAATAAACGGGGACTATGGCTACACCTTC. Encoded protein: CASSTRINGDYGYTF.

The CDR3 is CASSRLAGVEQFF. The DNA for the CDR3 is TGTGCCAGCAGCCGACTAGCGGGAGTCGAGCAGTTCTTC. V is TRBV6-2 or TRBV6-3 and J is TRBJ2-1; 12 bases align to TRBD2. CDR1 MNHEY and CDR2 SVGEGT come from the germline V gene. CDR3 length: 13 residues. V shed 6 bases, J shed 10 bases, and the junction held 4 bases outside the gene matches.

The V gene is TRBV13, the J gene TRBJ2-7; 7 bases map to TRBD1. Germline V gene sequence: CDR1 PRHDT, CDR2 FYEKMQ (reference sequence). The junction had 12 bases not matched to a gene; V was cut back by 3 bases and J by 7 bases. The CDR3 has 15 residues. This CDR3 reads CASSFQTGLISEQYF. The CDR3 nucleotides read TGTGCCAGCAGCTTCCAGACAGGGCTGATTAGTGAGCAGTACTTC. Supplemented by reference TRBV13 and TRBJ2-7, the full variable domain reads AAGVIQSPRHLIKEKRETATLKCYPIPRHDTVYWYQQGPGQDPQFLISFYEKMQSDKGSIPDRFSAQQFSDYHSELNMSSLELGDSALYFCASSFQTGLISEQYFGPGTRLTVT.

The chain has TRBV7-9 and TRBJ1-2; TRBD1 might be the D (6 bases). The germline V and J ends were trimmed by 0 bases and 4 bases, with 9 bases remaining between them. The length of the CDR3 is 14 residues. The V gene's germline CDR1 is SEHNR and CDR2 FQNEAQ (reference sequence). The DNA of the CDR3 is TGTGCCAGCAGCTTAGCGGCAGGGGCCTATGGCTACACCTTC. The encoded protein is CASSLAAGAYGYTF. Full variable domain (rest looked up from reference TRBV7-9 and TRBJ1-2): DTGVSQNPRHKITKRGQNVTFRCDPISEHNRLYWYRQTLGQGPEFLTYFQNEAQLEKSRLLSDRFSAERPKGSFSTLEIQRTEQGDSAMYLCASSLAAGAYGYTFGSGTRLTVV.

The chain couples TRBV7-2 to TRBJ2-7; tentatively, D is TRBD1 (6 bases). The length of the CDR3 is 15 residues. Germline CDR1 reads SGHTA; CDR2 reads FQGNSA. V was trimmed by 1 base and J by 3 bases, leaving 13 bases between them. CDR3 loop: CASSLGGTSNYEQYF. The CDR3 DNA follows: TGTGCCAGCAGCTTAGGAGGGACATCCAACTACGAGCAGTACTTC.

This rearrangement joins TRBV7-2 to TRBJ2-7; the D gene is possibly TRBD1 (5 bases). CDR3 length: 14 residues. V lost 1 base and J lost 2, with 9 bases in between. CDR1 and CDR2 (germline): SGHTA, FQGNSA. The CDR3 sequence is CASSLVTGTYEQYV. The CDR3 nucleotides read TGTGCCAGCAGCTTAGTTACAGGAACCTACGAGCAGTACGTC.

The chain links TRBV27 to TRBJ2-5; D call uncertain. V lost 3 bases and J lost 1, with 9 bases in between. The CDR3 runs 14 residues. Looked up from germline, CDR1 is MNHEY and CDR2 is SMNVEV (reference sequence). CDR3 residues: CASSFSLSQETQYF. CDR3 DNA sequence: TGTGCCAGCAGTTTCTCGCTATCCCAAGAGACCCAGTACTTC.

V usage is TRBV10-3 and J usage is TRBJ1-5; D may be TRBD1 (5 bases). The CDR3 is 18 residues long. The germline V gene encodes CDR1 ENHRY and CDR2 SYGVKD. The ends were cut back, 0 bases at V and 4 bases at J, with 19 bases in the middle. DNA for the CDR3: TGTGCCATCAGTGAGTCGGATCGGGGGGGGTCTAAAAATCAGCCCCAGCATTTT. As protein: CAISESDRGGSKNQPQHF.

This chain connects TRBV7-2 to TRBJ2-3; 8 bases match TRBD2. The CDR3 covers 19 residues. The V gene end was trimmed by 3 bases and the J gene end by 6 bases; junction bases not matched to a gene: 20. Germline V gene lookup returns CDR1 SGHTA and CDR2 FQGNSA. CDR3 residues: CASSFPKRTPGLGTDTQYF. The CDR3 DNA reads as TGTGCCAGCAGCTTTCCGAAGCGGACACCGGGACTAGGGACGGATACGCAGTATTTT.

In nucleotides, the CDR3 is TGTGCCAGCAGTTCTTTAGTGAGCGGCACTGAAGCTTTCTTT. Protein: CASSSLVSGTEAFF. The chain carries TRBV27 and TRBJ1-1; D uncertain. CDR1 MNHEY and CDR2 SMNVEV come from the germline V gene (reference sequence). CDR3 size: 14 residues. Trimming stripped 4 bases from V and 4 bases from J, with 13 bases between.

The chain carries TRBV5-1 and TRBJ2-1; maybe TRBD2 (7 bases). Germline CDR1 reads SGHRS; CDR2 reads YFSETQ. The CDR3 consists of 14 residues. Trimming removed 2 bases at V and 3 bases at J, with 9 bases between. Written as DNA, the CDR3 is TGCGCCAGCAGCTTTAGGGGGGGCTACAATGAGCAGTTCTTC. Translating it yields CASSFRGGYNEQFF.

The V gene is TRBV5-6, the J gene TRBJ2-7, with 10 bases fitting TRBD1. The CDR3 runs to 14 residues. Germline V lookup: CDR1 SGHDT, CDR2 YYEEEE. V lost 2 bases, J lost 4 bases, and 3 bases stayed unmatched. The CDR3 region is CASSFGTGVYEQYF. In DNA, the CDR3 is TGTGCCAGCAGCTTCGGGACAGGGGTTTACGAGCAGTACTTC.

The V gene is TRBV5-1, the J gene TRBJ1-2; D is uncertain. CDR3 size: 15 residues. The V gene lost 1 base and the J gene lost 0 bases, with 10 bases spanning the gap. Germline V gene lookup returns CDR1 SGHRS and CDR2 YFSETQ. The CDR3 loop reads CASSLFADSNYGYTF. The CDR3 bases are TGCGCCAGCAGCTTGTTTGCAGACTCTAACTATGGCTACACCTTC. Full variable domain (outside the CDR3, taken from reference TRBV5-1 and TRBJ1-2): KAGVTQTPRYLIKTRGQQVTLSCSPISGHRSVSWYQQTPGQGLQFLFEYFSETQRNKGNFPGRFSGRQFSNSRSEMNVSTLELGDSALYLCASSLFADSNYGYTFGSGTRLTVV.

The chain carries TRBV29-1 and TRBJ2-1, with TRBD2 matching over 9 bases. Trimming took 2 bases from V and 7 from J; bases not matched to a gene: 6. Germline CDR1 reads SQVTM; CDR2 reads ANQGSEA. The CDR3 consists of 14 residues. The CDR3 DNA reads as TGCAGCGTTGAACGCGGGAGGGCCGGGAATGAGCAGTTCTTC. Translating gives CSVERGRAGNEQFF.

The chain joins TRBV7-9 to TRBJ1-5; the D gene is possibly TRBD1 (5 bases). Per germline, CDR1 SEHNR and CDR2 FQNEAQ (reference sequence). CDR3 length: 17 amino acids. Trimming shortened V by 6 bases and J by 6 bases, and 24 bases separated the two germline ends. The CDR3 loop is CASSKREAGGSGQPQHF. Written as DNA, the CDR3 is TGTGCCAGCAGTAAAAGGGAGGCGGGGGGGTCGGGTCAGCCCCAGCATTTT.

This clone was seen a single time. The J gene is TRBJ2-7, the V gene TRBV18, with TRBD1 matching 7 bases. Looked up from germline, CDR1 is KGHSH and CDR2 is LQKENI. V shed 2 bases and J 0 bases; nucleotides not matched to a gene: 1. CDR3 length: 14 amino acids. The CDR3 DNA is TGTGCCAGCTCACCAGACAGGGTCTCCTACGAGCAGTACTTC. Its translation: CASSPDRVSYEQYF.

J is TRBJ1-1 and V is TRBV7-9; no clear D. The CDR3 is 15 amino acids. Germline values: CDR1 SEHNR, CDR2 FQNEAQ (reference sequence). Trimming took off 1 base at V and 1 base at J, with 10 bases between the two ends. The CDR3 nucleotides read TGTGCCAGCAGCTTAGATCGCGGCCAGAACACTGAAGCTTTCTTT. Translated, it gives CASSLDRGQNTEAFF.

This clone was picked up one time. The rearrangement uses TRBV6-7 and TRBJ1-5; tentative D call: TRBD1 (5 bases). TRBV6-7 is an ORF for which the function is uncertain. The CDR3 has 15 residues. V dropped 5 bases and J dropped 1 base, with 12 bases sitting between them. CDR3 region: CASSGHDISNQPQHF. DNA for the CDR3: TGTGCCAGCAGTGGACATGACATCAGCAATCAGCCCCAGCATTTT.

The chain recombines TRBV6-5 with TRBJ1-1; unclear D gene. The length of the CDR3 is 14 residues. CDR1 is MNHEY, CDR2 SVGAGI, per germline. V was cut by 1 base and J by 1 base, with 7 bases left in between. CDR3 nucleotides: TGTGCCAGCAGTTACTTCTCGGGGAACACTGAAGCTTTCTTT. The encoded protein is CASSYFSGNTEAFF.

The chain employs TRBV4-1 and TRBJ2-1; D is perhaps TRBD2 (5 bases). The CDR3 spans 15 residues. Germline CDR1 MGHRA, CDR2 YSYEKL. The V gene lost 1 base and the J gene lost 6 bases, with 13 bases spanning the gap. CDR3 nucleotides: TGCGCCAGCAGCCAAGCAGCGGACCTCCTCAATGAGCAGTTCTTC. Encoded protein: CASSQAADLLNEQFF.

The gene calls are TRBV5-1 and TRBJ1-1; D might be TRBD1 (5 bases). The CDR3 is made up of 13 amino acids. V lost 2 bases to trimming and J lost 6 bases, with 11 bases between them. Germline CDR1 reads SGHRS; CDR2 reads YFSETQ. The CDR3 nucleotides read TGCGCCAGCAGCTTAGGCAGGGTCGCTGAAGCTTTCTTT. Translated: CASSLGRVAEAFF.

The CDR3 sequence: CASSYSSIWTSGLGKYEQYV. In DNA form, the CDR3 reads TGTGCCAGCAGTTACTCGTCCATCTGGACTAGCGGCCTGGGGAAGTACGAGCAGTACGTC. This chain joins TRBV6-2 or TRBV6-3 and TRBJ2-7; 10 nucleotides align to TRBD2. Germline V lookup: CDR1 MNHEY, CDR2 SVGEGT. V lost 0 bases to trimming and J lost 4 bases; unmatched junction nucleotides: 18. This CDR3 contains 20 residues.

This chain joins TRBV4-1 and TRBJ2-5, with 11 bases lining up with TRBD2. Germline V gives CDR1 MGHRA, CDR2 YSYEKL. The CDR3 runs to 16 residues. V shed 2 bases, J shed 6 bases, and the junction held 8 bases outside the gene matches. CDR3 sequence (DNA): TGCGCCAGCAGCCAAATTAGCGGGAGGGCCGCTCAGACCCAGTACTTC. It yields the protein CASSQISGRAAQTQYF.

With regard to this clone: The same CDR3 can be traced to other DNA sequences in this sample. The chain combines TRBV7-9 with TRBJ2-7; TRBD1 agrees at 9 bases. Germline V lookup: CDR1 SEHNR, CDR2 FQNEAQ (reference sequence). V lost 5 bases, J lost 4 bases, and 6 bases stayed unmatched. The CDR3 spans 14 residues. The CDR3 is CASSLGQGDYEQYV. The CDR3 DNA is TGTGCCAGCAGCCTGGGACAGGGTGATTACGAGCAGTACGTC.

The V call is TRBV4-1, the J call TRBJ1-1; unclear D gene. CDR3 length equals 13 residues. CDR1 and CDR2 (germline): MGHRA, YSYEKL. V was pared by 2 bases and J by 2 bases, with 6 bases between. CDR3 coding DNA: TGCGCCAGCAGCCAATCCCTCAACACTGAAGCTTTCTTT. Encoded protein: CASSQSLNTEAFF.

This clone was recorded many times. The V call is TRBV27, the J call TRBJ1-5; D is unresolved. CDR1 MNHEY and CDR2 SMNVEV come from the germline V gene (reference sequence). The CDR3 loop spans 13 amino acids. Trimming stripped 3 bases from V and 4 bases from J, with 7 bases between. The CDR3 is CASSFTWNQPQHF. The CDR3 DNA follows: TGTGCCAGCAGTTTCACTTGGAATCAGCCCCAGCATTTT.

The chain joins TRBV5-6 to TRBJ1-2; 7 bases are a match to TRBD1. The V and J ends lost 4 bases and 4 bases, in that order; junction bases with no gene match: 16. CDR1 SGHDT and CDR2 YYEEEE come from the germline V gene. The CDR3 contains 17 residues. CDR3 residues: CASSSSFTGDLSYGYTF. DNA of the CDR3: TGTGCCAGCAGCAGCAGTTTTACAGGGGACCTATCCTATGGCTACACCTTC.

This clone was picked up one time. This rearrangement joins TRBV18 to TRBJ1-4; D not resolved. The CDR3 is 15 amino acids. The germline V gene has CDR1 KGHSH and CDR2 LQKENI. Between the trimmed V and J ends, which lost 3 bases and 0 bases, there was a span of 8 bases. The CDR3 DNA is TGTGCCAGCTCACCTGGGCAGGCAACTAATGAAAAACTGTTTTTT. Its translation is CASSPGQATNEKLFF.